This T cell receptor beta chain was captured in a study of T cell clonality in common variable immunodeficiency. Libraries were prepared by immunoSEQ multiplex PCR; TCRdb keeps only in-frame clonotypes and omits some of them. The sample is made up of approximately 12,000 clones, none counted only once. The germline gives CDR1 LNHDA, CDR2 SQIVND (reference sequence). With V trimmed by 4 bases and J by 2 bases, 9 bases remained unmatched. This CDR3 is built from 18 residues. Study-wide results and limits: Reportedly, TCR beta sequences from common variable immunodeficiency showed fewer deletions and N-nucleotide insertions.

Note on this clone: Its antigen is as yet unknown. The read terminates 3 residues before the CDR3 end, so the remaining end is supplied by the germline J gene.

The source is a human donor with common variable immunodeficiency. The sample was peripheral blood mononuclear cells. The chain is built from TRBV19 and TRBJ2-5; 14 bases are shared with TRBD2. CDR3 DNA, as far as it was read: TGTGCCAGTAGTACCGGGACTAGCGGGGGAGCCGGACAAGAGACC. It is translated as CASSTGTSGGAGQET. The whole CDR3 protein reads CASSTGTSGGAGQETQYF.